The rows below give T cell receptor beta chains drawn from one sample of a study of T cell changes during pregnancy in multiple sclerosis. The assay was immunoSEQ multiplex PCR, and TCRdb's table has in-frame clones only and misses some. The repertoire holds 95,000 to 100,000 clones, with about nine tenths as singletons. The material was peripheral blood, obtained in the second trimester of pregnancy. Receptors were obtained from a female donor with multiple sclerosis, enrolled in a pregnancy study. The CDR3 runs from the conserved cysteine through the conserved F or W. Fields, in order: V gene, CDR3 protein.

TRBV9	CASSVGLAHEQYF
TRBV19	CASSIKGGQPQHF
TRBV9	CASSVSGTGTNEQFF
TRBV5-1	CASSLAGGGTEAFF
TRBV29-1	CSVEGRDSTDTQYF
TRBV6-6	CASSYDYNGETQYF
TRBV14	CASSRRAGRGETQYF
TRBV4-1	CASSPAGGGTGELFF
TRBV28	CATYWGGGYGYTF
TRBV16	CASSQGTGDSYEQYF
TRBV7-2	CASSIDRNYGYTF
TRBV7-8	CASSSNRDYLVGELFF
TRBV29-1	CSVESGTSWSGANVLTF
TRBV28	CASSPGALNTEAFF
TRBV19	CASKPGQNTGELFF
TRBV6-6	CASSSGAHNEQFF
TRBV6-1	CASRDRGLTYEQYF
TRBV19	CASSIDLAESEAFF
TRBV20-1	CSAPSGEQYF
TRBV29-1	CSVEMEQGARETQYF
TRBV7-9	CASSLTTGGNQPQHF
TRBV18	CASSKDRGNTEAFF
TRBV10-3	CAIKGDGVNTEAFF
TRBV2	CASSLAGGYNEQFF
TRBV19	CASNGQGAKKPQHF
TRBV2	CASSVLRVMNTEAFF
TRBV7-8	CASSVTSGRVRGNEQFF
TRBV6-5	CASSYWTSGGGDEQFF
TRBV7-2	CASSSGDRFSPSYEQYF
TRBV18	CASSGLAGAYEQYF
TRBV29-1	CSVQGTGIEAFF
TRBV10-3	CAIRASGRLNTGELFF
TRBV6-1	CASSELEGVYTEAFF
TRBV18	CASSPSQRDFYNEQFF
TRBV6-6	CASSQPMRDSTYEQYF
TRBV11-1	CASSLVQGGTGELFF
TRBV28	CASSHGGTNEKLFF
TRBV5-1	CASSLYLAGDETQYF
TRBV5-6	CASSFSVNTGELFF
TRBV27	CASSFRTSGTWQYF
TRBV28	CASSPTLYTGGSQPQHF
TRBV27	CASSLSRGGTEAFF